One and the same sample provided the 32 T cell receptor beta chains below, sequenced in a study of T cell clones after liver transplantation. Method: immunoSEQ multiplex PCR; TCRdb's copy keeps in-frame clones and lacks some. The data contain 20,000 to 25,000 clones, 55% to 70% of them singletons. The material sequenced was CD4+ T cells from blood, taken before liver transplant. The receptors here all came from a human donor who received a liver transplant.

This clone was detected only a few times. The identical CDR3 is also encoded by other nucleotide sequences in the sample. The chain combines TRBV7-9 with TRBJ1-2; TRBD1 is a possible D gene (6 bases). In germline, CDR1 is SEHNR, CDR2 FQNEAQ (reference sequence). With 3 bases removed from V and 8 bases from J, the gap between germline ends came to 10 bases. This CDR3 region has 12 residues. CDR3 sequence reads: CASSFNRDGYTF. The CDR3 DNA reads TGTGCCAGCAGCTTCAACAGGGACGGCTACACCTTC.

The chain employs TRBV5-1 and TRBJ2-3; tentatively, D is TRBD1 (6 bases). This CDR3 has 14 residues. The germline V gene encodes CDR1 SGHRS and CDR2 YFSETQ. The V end was cut by 7 bases, the J end by 0 bases, with 12 bases between. The CDR3 here is CASVQGSSTDTQYF. CDR3 nucleotide sequence: TGCGCCAGCGTACAGGGATCTAGCACAGATACGCAGTATTTT.

V usage is TRBV9 and J usage is TRBJ2-7; D ambiguous. With 0 bases removed from V and 0 bases from J, the gap between germline ends came to 7 bases. Germline CDR1 and CDR2: SGDLS and YYNGEE. This CDR3 has 14 amino acids. CDR3 nucleotide sequence: TGTGCCAGCAGCGTAGGAGGCGACTCCTACGAGCAGTACTTC. Its translation: CASSVGGDSYEQYF.

The V and J genes are TRBV18 and TRBJ1-3, with no clear D. This CDR3 has 14 residues. The germline V gene has CDR1 KGHSH and CDR2 LQKENI. Trimming took off 0 bases at V and 5 bases at J, with 8 bases between the two ends. CDR3: CASSPPGDRNTIYF. CDR3 bases: TGTGCCAGCTCACCACCGGGAGACCGAAACACCATATATTTT.

The table lists this clone with a few counts. The genes are TRBV19 and TRBJ1-2; 12 bases line up with TRBD1. The CDR3 totals 15 residues. Germline V lookup: CDR1 LNHDA, CDR2 SQIVND (reference sequence). Trimming took 1 base from V and 8 from J; bases not matched to a gene: 5. This CDR3 is CASSIGGTGGFGYTF. The CDR3 bases are TGTGCCAGTAGTATAGGAGGGACAGGGGGCTTCGGCTACACCTTC. Drawing the rest from reference TRBV19 and TRBJ1-2, the complete variable domain is DGGITQSPKYLFRKEGQNVTLSCEQNLNHDAMYWYRQDPGQGLRLIYYSQIVNDFQKGDIAEGYSVSREKKESFPLTVTSAQKNPTAFYLCASSIGGTGGFGYTFGSGTRLTVV.

The rearrangement links TRBV29-1 to TRBJ2-3; D possibly corresponds to TRBD1 (7 bases). Germline V gives CDR1 SQVTM, CDR2 ANQGSEA. V was cut by 2 bases and J by 8 bases, with 20 bases left in between. The CDR3 runs to 15 residues. CDR3: CSVEILQGGAGTQYF. In nucleotides, the CDR3 is TGCAGCGTTGAAATTCTGCAGGGGGGAGCGGGTACGCAGTATTTT.

This rearrangement joins TRBV7-8 to TRBJ1-2, with 9 positions matching TRBD1. This CDR3 has 15 residues. Germline CDR1 and CDR2: SGHVS and FQNEAQ. The junction had 7 bases not matched to a gene; V was cut back by 4 bases and J by 4 bases. The CDR3 DNA follows: TGTGCCAGCAGCTCCGACAGGGGGGAAACCTATGGCTACACCTTC. This sequence encodes CASSSDRGETYGYTF.

A few counts support this clone. V is TRBV29-1 and J is TRBJ2-5; D might be TRBD2 (6 bases). Germline CDR1 SQVTM, CDR2 ANQGSEA. The CDR3 is 12 residues long. V lost 7 bases and J lost 2, with 11 bases in between. The CDR3 DNA reads as TGCAGCGCGTCCGGGAGTCAAGAGACCCAGTACTTC. Protein: CSASGSQETQYF.

The chain couples TRBV6-5 to TRBJ1-1; 7 nucleotides agree with TRBD1. Germline CDR1 MNHEY, CDR2 SVGAGI. Germline trimming cut 0 bases from V and 2 bases from J; bases unmatched to any gene: 6. This CDR3 spans 16 amino acids. CDR3 sequence: CASSYSTGTANTEAFF. The CDR3 nucleotides are TGTGCCAGCAGTTACTCGACCGGGACAGCAAACACTGAAGCTTTCTTT.

The J gene is TRBJ2-1, the V gene TRBV5-6; D is unresolved. CDR1 SGHDT and CDR2 YYEEEE come from the germline V gene. V was cut by 4 bases and J by 2 bases, with 7 bases left in between. The CDR3 runs to 13 residues. CDR3 nucleotides: TGTGCCAGCAGCAACAGTCCCTACAATGAGCAGTTCTTC. This translates into CASSNSPYNEQFF. Full variable domain (rest looked up from reference TRBV5-6 and TRBJ2-1): DAGVTQSPTHLIKTRGQQVTLRCSPKSGHDTVSWYQQALGQGPQFIFQYYEEEERQRGNFPDRFSGHQFPNYSSELNVNALLLGDSALYLCASSNSPYNEQFFGPGTRLTVL.

The rearrangement links TRBV6-1 to TRBJ2-7, with no clear D. CDR3 length: 11 amino acids. V gave up 3 bases and J gave up 2 bases, with 2 bases separating them. Germline V gene data show CDR1 as MNHNS and CDR2 as SASEGT. The CDR3 reads CASSDPYEQYF. The DNA of the CDR3 is TGTGCCAGCAGTGACCCCTACGAGCAGTACTTC.

The chain couples TRBV7-2 to TRBJ2-3; TRBD2 matches at 10 bases. V lost 1 base and J lost 10; bases outside the gene matches: 14. CDR1 is SGHTA, CDR2 FQGNSA, per germline. The CDR3 has 17 amino acids. The CDR3, as DNA: TGTGCCAGCAGCTTAGGTTCGGGAGCGGGGGGGCGCGATCCGCAGTATTTT. Translated: CASSLGSGAGGRDPQYF.

This clone appeared a few times. The rearrangement links TRBV2 to TRBJ1-5; 8 bases align to TRBD1. Per the germline V gene, CDR1 is SNHLY and CDR2 is FYNNEI. The junction had 5 bases not matched to a gene; V was cut back by 8 bases and J by 2 bases. This CDR3 has 14 amino acids. The CDR3 nucleotides are TGTGCCAGCCAAGAGACAGGGGGCAATCAGCCCCAGCATTTT. It translates to CASQETGGNQPQHF.

The V gene is TRBV30, the J gene TRBJ1-2; D uncertain. The CDR3 spans 13 residues. V was shortened by 0 bases and J by 1 base, with 6 bases between the two germline ends. In germline, CDR1 is GTSNPN, CDR2 SVGIG (reference sequence). This chain's CDR3 is CAWSVSSNYGYTF. The CDR3 region has the DNA TGTGCCTGGAGTGTGAGCAGTAACTATGGCTACACCTTC.

This clone was seen a few times. The chain has TRBV4-1 and TRBJ1-4; 9 nucleotides agree with TRBD1. The J segment lost 7 bases and the V segment lost 0 bases, leaving 6 bases of the junction unmatched. CDR1 MGHRA and CDR2 YSYEKL come from the germline V gene. The CDR3 runs to 16 residues. DNA for the CDR3: TGCGCCAGCAGCCAAGATAAAGGGACAGGGACTGAAAAACTGTTTTTT. It encodes CASSQDKGTGTEKLFF.

V and J are TRBV28 and TRBJ2-3, with 14 positions matching TRBD2. The CDR3 is 17 amino acids. Germline V gene data show CDR1 as MDHEN and CDR2 as SYDVKM. The V segment lost 4 bases and the J segment 3 bases; nucleotides outside the gene matches: 6. In DNA form, the CDR3 reads TGTGCCAGCAGTTCCTCGGGACTAGCGGGGGATACAGATACGCAGTATTTT. Protein sequence: CASSSSGLAGDTDTQYF.

This chain joins TRBV19 and TRBJ2-3; 7 bases map to TRBD1. CDR3 length: 16 residues. Germline CDR1 reads LNHDA; CDR2 reads SQIVND (reference sequence). The J segment lost 1 base and the V segment lost 1 base, leaving 5 bases of the junction unmatched. The CDR3 loop reads CASSIALGTGTDTQYF. The CDR3 DNA sequence: TGTGCCAGTAGTATAGCATTAGGGACAGGCACAGATACGCAGTATTTT.

The rearrangement uses TRBV19 and TRBJ2-5, with D possibly being TRBD1 (5 bases). The CDR3 is 13 amino acids. Germline lookup yields CDR1 LNHDA and CDR2 SQIVND (reference sequence). V lost 3 bases, J lost 3 bases, and 8 bases lay in between. This CDR3 is CASSISREETQYF. CDR3 nucleotides: TGTGCCAGTAGTATTTCCAGGGAAGAGACCCAGTACTTC. Full variable domain (missing parts from reference TRBV19 and TRBJ2-5): DGGITQSPKYLFRKEGQNVTLSCEQNLNHDAMYWYRQDPGQGLRLIYYSQIVNDFQKGDIAEGYSVSREKKESFPLTVTSAQKNPTAFYLCASSISREETQYFGPGTRLLVL.

V and J are TRBV7-2 and TRBJ2-1, with D perhaps being TRBD1 or TRBD2 (5 bases each). Germline-derived CDR1 and CDR2 are SGHTA and FQGNSA. V was cut by 5 bases and J by 8 bases, with 19 bases left in between. The CDR3 consists of 15 residues. The CDR3 DNA is TGTGCCAGCAGCCACCGGGACGTCTCACCCGATGAGCAGTTCTTC. Its protein is CASSHRDVSPDEQFF.

This clone is termed medium-sized. The V and J genes are TRBV20-1 and TRBJ2-7; no reliable D call. V lost 2 bases, J lost 13 bases, and 15 bases lay in between. CDR1 and CDR2 from the germline V gene are DFQATT and SNEGSKA (reference sequence). This CDR3 has 11 amino acids. The CDR3 here is CSARSGPRTYV. The DNA of the CDR3 is TGCAGTGCTAGATCCGGGCCCCGCACCTACGTC.

This sequence joins TRBV12-2 and TRBJ1-4; the D segment call TRBD1 is taken from the table without a DNA check. TRBV12-2 is annotated as a pseudogene. CDR3 length: 17 amino acids. The CDR3 region is CASRLEGYTHRDEKLFF. The CDR3 region has the DNA TGTGCAAGTCGCTTAGAGGGGTACACACACAGAGACGAAAAACTGTTTTTT.

The DNA for the CDR3 is TGTGCCAGTAGTATAAGCGTGGAAAACTACAATGAGCAGTTCTTC. Protein product: CASSISVENYNEQFF. The chain has TRBV19 and TRBJ2-1, with D hard to call. V was clipped by 2 bases and J by 3 bases, with 11 bases between them. CDR1 and CDR2 (germline): LNHDA, SQIVND (reference sequence). The CDR3 is 15 amino acids. The full variable domain, with the rest looked up from reference TRBV19 and TRBJ2-1, is DGGITQSPKYLFRKEGQNVTLSCEQNLNHDAMYWYRQDPGQGLRLIYYSQIVNDFQKGDIAEGYSVSREKKESFPLTVTSAQKNPTAFYLCASSISVENYNEQFFGPGTRLTVL.

The genes are TRBV7-2 and TRBJ2-1; 8 bases are shared with TRBD2. V lost 2 bases and J lost 7; bases outside the gene matches: 7. This CDR3 spans 15 amino acids. Germline-derived CDR1 and CDR2 are SGHTA and FQGNSA. The CDR3 DNA follows: TGTGCCAGCAGCTTACAATCAAGCGGGGGAAATGAGCAGTTCTTC. It translates to CASSLQSSGGNEQFF.

V and J are TRBV5-1 and TRBJ2-4; TRBD1 agrees at 11 bases. The CDR3 is made up of 14 amino acids. Looked up from germline, CDR1 is SGHRS and CDR2 is YFSETQ. Trimming at V came to 4 bases and at J to 8 bases, leaving 5 bases not matched to a gene. The CDR3 DNA reads TGCGCCAGCAGCACGGGGACAGGGGGAGACATTCAGTACTTC. Encoded protein: CASSTGTGGDIQYF.

The rearrangement links TRBV28 to TRBJ1-6, with D unresolved. CDR3 length equals 15 residues. Germline V lookup: CDR1 MDHEN, CDR2 SYDVKM. With 3 bases removed from V and 0 bases from J, the gap between germline ends came to 6 bases. CDR3 nucleotide sequence: TGTGCCAGCAGTTTCGGGAGCTCCTATAATTCACCCCTCCACTTT. Amino acids: CASSFGSSYNSPLHF.

This chain connects TRBV30 to TRBJ2-1, with 10 bases lining up with TRBD1. This CDR3 is 15 amino acids long. Germline V gene lookup returns CDR1 GTSNPN and CDR2 SVGIG (reference sequence). J gave up 10 bases and V 1 base, and 10 bases lay outside the gene matches. The CDR3 DNA is TGTGCCTGGAGTGGAAAGGGACAGGGGAGCGGGGAGCAGTTCTTC. Protein product: CAWSGKGQGSGEQFF.

The V gene is TRBV5-6, the J gene TRBJ2-5; 9 bases map to TRBD1. The CDR3 has 14 residues. Germline lookup yields CDR1 SGHDT and CDR2 YYEEEE. With V trimmed by 6 bases and J by 5 bases, 8 bases remained unmatched. The CDR3 bases are TGTGCCAGCACTTACAGGGGGCCCGGGGAGACCCAGTACTTC. It translates to CASTYRGPGETQYF.

The table lists this clone with a few counts. The chain couples TRBV9 to TRBJ2-2; 10 bases align to TRBD2. Germline loops: CDR1 SGDLS, CDR2 YYNGEE. The CDR3 spans 16 residues. V gave up 4 bases and J gave up 6 bases; unmatched junction bases: 9. CDR3 DNA sequence: TGTGCCAGCAGCCCTCGGACTAGCGGACGACCCGGGGAGCTGTTTTTT. Protein product: CASSPRTSGRPGELFF.

The rearrangement links TRBV29-1 to TRBJ1-5; D unresolved. The CDR3 has 12 residues. Per germline, CDR1 SQVTM and CDR2 ANQGSEA. V dropped 4 bases and J dropped 5 bases, with 9 bases sitting between them. The CDR3 nucleotides are TGCAGCGTTGGGGCCCGGGATCAGCCCCAGCATTTT. The encoded protein is CSVGARDQPQHF. Looking up the rest from reference TRBV29-1 and TRBJ1-5 gives the full variable domain: SAVISQKPSRDICQRGTSLTIQCQVDSQVTMMFWYRQQPGQSLTLIATANQGSEATYESGFVIDKFPISRPNLTFSTLTVSNMSPEDSSIYLCSVGARDQPQHFGDGTRLSIL.

This sequence joins TRBV10-3 and TRBJ2-1, with 7 bases that match TRBD1. J gave up 0 bases and V 3 bases, and 8 bases lay outside the gene matches. The length of the CDR3 is 17 residues. Germline V gives CDR1 ENHRY, CDR2 SYGVKD. The CDR3 is CAISEPKGQSSYNEQFF. The CDR3, as DNA: TGTGCCATCAGTGAACCAAAGGGACAGAGCTCCTACAATGAGCAGTTCTTC.

This clone has more than one count but fewer than ten. The gene calls are TRBV14 and TRBJ2-1, with D perhaps TRBD1 (6 bases). CDR1 SGHDN and CDR2 FVKESK come from the germline V gene. The V end lost 1 base, the J end lost 9 bases, and 16 bases lay between the germline ends. There are 15 residues in the CDR3. Here the CDR3 DNA reads TGTGCCAGCAGCCAAGTGACAGGTTATATGGCTGAGCAGTTCTTC. Its translation is CASSQVTGYMAEQFF.

This chain connects TRBV6-1 to TRBJ1-3; D ambiguous. This CDR3 is 14 amino acids long. Between the trimmed V and J ends, which lost 6 bases and 4 bases, there was a span of 13 bases. CDR1 is MNHNS and CDR2 is SASEGT in the germline V gene. CDR3 sequence (DNA): TGTGCCAGCAGGGTGGACCACGGAGGAAACACCATATATTTT. Translated: CASRVDHGGNTIYF.